These 26 T cell receptor beta chains share one sample of origin, sequenced in a study of control samples from healthy donors and cancer patients. The assay was immunoSEQ multiplex PCR, and TCRdb's table has in-frame clones only and misses some. Here the sample spans around 110,000 clones, around 89% being singletons. Sequencing input: blood. These receptors all stem from a woman between 70 and 85 years old in good health.

The V and J genes are TRBV18 and TRBJ1-1; no clear D. V gave up 3 bases and J gave up 4 bases, with 9 bases separating them. The CDR3 is 13 amino acids. Per the germline V gene, CDR1 is KGHSH and CDR2 is LQKENI. CDR3 sequence (DNA): TGTGCCAGCTCACCTTCGTTTGGCACTGAAGCTTTCTTT. Protein: CASSPSFGTEAFF.

This chain connects TRBV19 to TRBJ1-1, with D possibly matching TRBD1 (5 bases). Germline V gives CDR1 LNHDA, CDR2 SQIVND (reference sequence). The CDR3 runs to 13 residues. Trimming removed 7 bases from V and 4 bases from J, with 13 bases in between. CDR3 DNA: TGTGCCAGTACTTATGACGGGGGCACTGAAGCTTTCTTT. As protein: CASTYDGGTEAFF.

The chain links TRBV6-2 or TRBV6-3 to TRBJ1-5, with a tentative D call TRBD1 (5 bases). V lost 5 bases and J lost 4, with 9 bases in between. The CDR3 is made up of 13 amino acids. From germline, CDR1 is MNHEY and CDR2 SVGEGT. DNA of the CDR3: TGTGCCAGCAGTATGAGGGGAAATCAGCCCCAGCATTTT. Protein: CASSMRGNQPQHF.

The chain combines TRBV10-3 with TRBJ2-7, with 9 bases lining up with TRBD2. CDR1 and CDR2 from the germline V gene are ENHRY and SYGVKD. The CDR3 spans 11 residues. The V and J ends lost 10 bases and 13 bases, in that order; junction bases with no gene match: 11. This chain's CDR3 is CATSASGAYYF. The CDR3 bases are TGTGCCACCTCGGCTAGCGGGGCTTATTACTTC.

The V gene is TRBV27, the J gene TRBJ2-3; D unclear. There are 13 residues in the CDR3. Germline V CDR1 and CDR2: MNHEY, SMNVEV (reference sequence). The V and J ends lost 2 bases and 2 bases respectively, with 5 bases between them. This chain's CDR3 is CASSLRVTDTQYF. DNA for the CDR3: TGTGCCAGCAGTTTACGGGTCACAGATACGCAGTATTTT.

This chain links TRBV27 with TRBJ2-1; D not certain. The CDR3 length is 11 residues. Trimming took 1 base from V and 9 from J, leaving 4 bases between them. Germline CDR1 and CDR2: MNHEY and SMNVEV (reference sequence). The CDR3 coding sequence is TGTGCCAGCAGTTTATTAGGTGAGCAGTTCTTC. It encodes CASSLLGEQFF.

This sequence joins TRBV4-1 and TRBJ1-2; 9 bases are shared with TRBD1. Germline V gene sequence: CDR1 MGHRA, CDR2 YSYEKL. J lost 5 bases, V lost 1 base, and 5 bases had no gene match. The CDR3 runs 15 residues. The chain's CDR3 is CASSQGTGVRYGYTF. CDR3 nucleotides: TGCGCCAGCAGCCAAGGGACAGGGGTTAGGTATGGCTACACCTTC.

CDR3 sequence reads: CASSQNTGTSGGAWETQYF. CDR3 DNA: TGTGCCAGCAGCCAGAATACCGGGACTAGCGGGGGGGCGTGGGAGACCCAGTACTTC. J is TRBJ2-5 and V is TRBV7-9, with TRBD2 matching 16 bases. Losses at the gene ends were 5 bases for V and 5 bases for J; bases not matched to a gene: 14. The CDR3 spans 19 residues. Germline V gene sequence: CDR1 SEHNR, CDR2 FQNEAQ (reference sequence).

CDR3 amino acids: CASADSGEAFF. DNA for the CDR3: TGTGCCAGTGCGGACAGCGGTGAAGCTTTCTTT. V usage is TRBV6-5 and J usage is TRBJ1-1; weak D call: TRBD1 (6 bases). CDR1 is MNHEY and CDR2 is SVGAGI in the germline V gene. V lost 9 bases, J lost 7 bases, and 12 bases lay in between. This CDR3 has 11 amino acids.

The V call is TRBV5-5, the J call TRBJ2-3, with a possible D match to TRBD2 (7 bases). Trimming removed 3 bases at V and 4 bases at J, with 12 bases between. The CDR3 is 14 amino acids. CDR1 and CDR2 from the germline V gene are SGHKS and YYEKEE (reference sequence). CDR3 in DNA: TGTGCCAGCAGCTGGGACGGGGGGCCAGATACGCAGTATTTT. Its translation: CASSWDGGPDTQYF.

The CDR3: CASNGGQLNQPQHF. As DNA, the CDR3 is TGTGCCAGCAACGGGGGACAGCTCAATCAGCCCCAGCATTTT. V gene TRBV6-5 combines with J gene TRBJ1-5; TRBD1 matches 7 bases. The CDR3 runs 14 residues. V shed 7 bases and J 3 bases; nucleotides not matched to a gene: 6. From germline, CDR1 is MNHEY and CDR2 SVGAGI.

This clone was detected once. J is TRBJ2-3 and V is TRBV5-6; D remains ambiguous. The CDR3 loop spans 14 amino acids. The V and J ends lost 4 bases and 4 bases respectively, with 13 bases between them. CDR1 is SGHDT, CDR2 YYEEEE, per germline. CDR3 residues: CASSPPRIADTQYF. CDR3 sequence (DNA): TGTGCCAGCAGCCCCCCGAGGATTGCAGATACGCAGTATTTT.

The rearrangement joins TRBV10-3 to TRBJ1-4; D is possibly TRBD1 (6 bases). V gave up 3 bases and J gave up 8 bases, with 13 bases separating them. Germline assignment: CDR1 ENHRY and CDR2 SYGVKD. This CDR3 contains 14 residues. CDR3 amino acids: CAISDSQGREKLFF. CDR3 nucleotides: TGTGCCATCAGTGATTCCCAGGGGAGAGAAAAACTGTTTTTT.

This clone has more than one count but fewer than ten. The chain is built from TRBV6-5 and TRBJ1-2; D perhaps matches TRBD1 (5 bases). The V and J ends lost 7 bases and 5 bases respectively, with 14 bases between them. The CDR3 has 13 amino acids. Germline loops: CDR1 MNHEY, CDR2 SVGAGI. The CDR3 spells CASNPGGGYGYTF. The CDR3 nucleotides read TGTGCCAGCAACCCGGGGGGAGGGTATGGCTACACCTTC.

The V gene is TRBV24-1, the J gene TRBJ1-1; TRBD1 agrees at 8 bases. This CDR3 contains 11 residues. Germline values: CDR1 KGHDR, CDR2 SFDVKD. The V and J ends lost 8 bases and 7 bases, in that order; junction bases with no gene match: 2. Written as DNA, the CDR3 is TGTGCCACCAACGGACAGGGTGAAGCTTTCTTT. As protein: CATNGQGEAFF.

J is TRBJ1-1 and V is TRBV7-3, with D unresolved. Trimming took 6 bases from V and 0 from J, leaving 8 bases between them. The CDR3 extends over 13 amino acids. Germline V CDR1 and CDR2: SGHTA, FQGTGA. CDR3 region: CASRAGVNTEAFF. Written as DNA, the CDR3 is TGTGCCAGCAGGGCCGGGGTGAACACTGAAGCTTTCTTT.

Notes on this clone: Germline and junction disagree at one end, which may indicate a read error. The chain has TRBV5-1 and TRBJ1-2, with a tentative D call TRBD1 (5 bases). Germline CDR1 and CDR2: SGHRS and YFSETQ. The CDR3 extends over 12 amino acids. CDR3 residues: CASSFGDYGHTF. In nucleotides, the CDR3 is TGCGCCAGCAGCTTTGGGGACTATGGCCACACCTTC.

The chain employs TRBV5-6 and TRBJ2-3; 12 nucleotides align to TRBD2. CDR1 is SGHDT, CDR2 YYEEEE, per germline. The CDR3 extends over 17 amino acids. The V and J ends lost 4 bases and 1 base, in that order; junction bases with no gene match: 7. CDR3 loop: CASSPRGLAGGTDTQYF. The CDR3 DNA follows: TGTGCCAGCAGCCCAAGGGGACTAGCGGGCGGCACAGATACGCAGTATTTT.

The chain recombines TRBV6-5 with TRBJ1-2; D possibly corresponds to TRBD1 (5 bases). This CDR3 has 12 amino acids. Germline assignment: CDR1 MNHEY and CDR2 SVGAGI. The ends were cut back, 8 bases at V and 4 bases at J, with 11 bases in the middle. In nucleotides, the CDR3 is TGTGCCAGCGCCCGACAGAGCTATGGCTACACCTTC. Translated: CASARQSYGYTF.

The genes are TRBV7-2 and TRBJ2-5; 7 bases map to TRBD2. Trimming at V came to 10 bases and at J to 1 base, leaving 9 bases not matched to a gene. The germline V gene encodes CDR1 SGHTA and CDR2 FQGNSA. The CDR3 covers 14 residues. For the CDR3, the DNA is TGTGCCACCACCCGTGGGGGGGGCCAAGAGACCCAGTACTTC. Residues: CATTRGGGQETQYF. Complete variable domain (other parts from reference TRBV7-2 and TRBJ2-5): GAGVSQSPSNKVTEKGKDVELRCDPISGHTALYWYRQSLGQGLEFLIYFQGNSAPDKSGLPSDRFSAERTGGSVSTLTIQRTQQEDSAVYLCATTRGGGQETQYFGPGTRLLVL.

The rearrangement links TRBV6-2 or TRBV6-3 to TRBJ2-2; TRBD1 aligns across 11 bases. Germline V gene data show CDR1 as MNHEY and CDR2 as SVGEGT. V trimming: 5 bases; J trimming: 5 bases; junction bases outside the gene matches: 7. This CDR3 has 16 amino acids. CDR3 in amino acids: CASSRGQGAETGELFF. As DNA, the CDR3 is TGTGCCAGCAGTCGCGGACAGGGGGCTGAGACCGGGGAGCTGTTTTTT.

The chain employs TRBV4-3 and TRBJ1-1, with 7 nucleotides matching TRBD1. J lost 3 bases, V lost 4 bases, and 5 bases had no gene match. The V gene's germline CDR1 is LGHNA and CDR2 YSLEER. The CDR3 is 14 residues long. CDR3 residues: CASSLDDRDTEAFF. CDR3 DNA: TGCGCCAGCAGCCTAGATGACAGGGACACTGAAGCTTTCTTT.

The chain is built from TRBV19 and TRBJ2-1; the D gene could be TRBD1 or TRBD2 (6 bases each). Trimming stripped 5 bases from V and 7 bases from J, with 15 bases between. The CDR3 loop spans 14 amino acids. The germline V gene encodes CDR1 LNHDA and CDR2 SQIVND (reference sequence). The CDR3 loop reads CASSWSGARNEQFF. As DNA, the CDR3 is TGTGCCAGTAGTTGGTCGGGGGCGCGGAATGAGCAGTTCTTC.

The genes are TRBV5-4 and TRBJ2-3; 9 nucleotides line up with TRBD2. Germline CDR1 is SGHNT and CDR2 is YYREEE (reference sequence). V dropped 1 base and J dropped 0; count of bases not matched to a gene: 3. The CDR3 has 16 residues. The CDR3 is CASSLRLAGSTDTQYF. Written as DNA, the CDR3 is TGTGCCAGCAGCTTGCGGCTAGCGGGGAGCACAGATACGCAGTATTTT.

This rearrangement joins TRBV13 to TRBJ1-3; D might be TRBD1 (6 bases). The CDR3 has 15 residues. Trimming shortened V by 5 bases and J by 3 bases, and 14 bases separated the two germline ends. CDR1 and CDR2 from the germline V gene are PRHDT and FYEKMQ (reference sequence). The CDR3 coding sequence is TGTGCCAGCAGCCCGGAAGGGGGGTATGGAAACACCATATATTTT. Translation gives CASSPEGGYGNTIYF.

The chain employs TRBV10-1 and TRBJ2-1; possible D gene TRBD1, 6 bases. The CDR3 runs to 15 residues. CDR1 WNHNN and CDR2 SYGVQD come from the germline V gene (reference sequence). The V end was cut by 4 bases, the J end by 6 bases, with 16 bases between. For the CDR3, the DNA is TGCGCCAGCAGTGGACAGGTGGGGCGTCCCAATGAGCAGTTCTTC. Translated, it gives CASSGQVGRPNEQFF.